This T cell receptor beta chain was identified in a study of CD8 T cells in Susac syndrome. The V gene end was trimmed by 6 bases and the J gene end by 3 bases; junction bases not matched to a gene: 2. This CDR3 has 13 amino acids. CDR1 and CDR2 from the germline V gene are SNHLY and FYNNEI. Sequencing targeted TCR beta in blood CD8+ and CD4+ T cells. Random-hexamer reverse transcription was applied to about 0.5 to 1 ug RNA. TCRdb processed the immunoSEQ multiplex PCR reads anew with MiXCR; each CDR3 protein has one entry. The data show 100,000 to 150,000 distinct CDR3 sequences, with more than 90% seen just once and around 0.078% held by the top ten.

V is TRBV2 and J is TRBJ1-2; 9 bases match TRBD1. Sequencing was done on a sample of CD4+ T cells from PBMCs. The TCR was taken from a human donor in good health. CDR3 sequence: CASRDRGYYGYTF. The DNA for the CDR3 is TGTGCCAGCAGAGACAGGGGGTACTATGGCTACACCTTC.